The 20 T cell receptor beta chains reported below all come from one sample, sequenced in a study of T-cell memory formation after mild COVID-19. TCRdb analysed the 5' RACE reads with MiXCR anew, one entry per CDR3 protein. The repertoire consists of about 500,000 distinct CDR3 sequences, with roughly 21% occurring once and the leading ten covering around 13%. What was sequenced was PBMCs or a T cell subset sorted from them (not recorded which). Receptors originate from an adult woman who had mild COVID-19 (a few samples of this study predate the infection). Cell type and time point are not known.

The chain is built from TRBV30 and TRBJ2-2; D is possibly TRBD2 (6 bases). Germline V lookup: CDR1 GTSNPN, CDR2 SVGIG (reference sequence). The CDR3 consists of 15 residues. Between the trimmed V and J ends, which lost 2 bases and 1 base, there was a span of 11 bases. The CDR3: CAWSSGGWNTGELFF. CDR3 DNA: TGTGCCTGGAGTTCTGGGGGGTGGAACACCGGGGAGCTGTTTTTT.

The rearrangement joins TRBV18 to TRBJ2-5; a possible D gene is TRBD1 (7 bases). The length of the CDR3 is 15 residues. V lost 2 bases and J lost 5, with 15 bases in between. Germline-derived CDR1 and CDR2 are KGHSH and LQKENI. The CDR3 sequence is CASSPDRDWGETQYF. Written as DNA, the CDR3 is TGTGCCAGCTCACCAGACAGGGACTGGGGGGAGACCCAGTACTTC. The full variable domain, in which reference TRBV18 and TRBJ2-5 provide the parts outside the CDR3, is NAGVMQNPRHLVRRRGQEARLRCSPMKGHSHVYWYRQLPEEGLKFMVYLQKENIIDESGMPKERFSAEFPKEGPSILRIQQVVRGDSAAYFCASSPDRDWGETQYFGPGTRLLVL.

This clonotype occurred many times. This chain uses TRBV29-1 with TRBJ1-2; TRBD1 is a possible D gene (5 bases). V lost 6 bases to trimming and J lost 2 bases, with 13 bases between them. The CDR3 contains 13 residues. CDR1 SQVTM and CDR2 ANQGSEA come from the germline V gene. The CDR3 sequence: CSVLGGENYGYTF. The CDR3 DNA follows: TGCAGCGTACTAGGAGGGGAGAACTATGGCTACACCTTC.

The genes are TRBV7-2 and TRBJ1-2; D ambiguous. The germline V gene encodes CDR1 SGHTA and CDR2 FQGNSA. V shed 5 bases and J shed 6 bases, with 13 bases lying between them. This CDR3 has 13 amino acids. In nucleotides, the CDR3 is TGTGCCAGCAGCCACCCCGGAGTGCATGGCTACACCTTC. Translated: CASSHPGVHGYTF. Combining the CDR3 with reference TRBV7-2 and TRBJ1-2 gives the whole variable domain GAGVSQSPSNKVTEKGKDVELRCDPISGHTALYWYRQSLGQGLEFLIYFQGNSAPDKSGLPSDRFSAERTGGSVSTLTIQRTQQEDSAVYLCASSHPGVHGYTFGSGTRLTVV.

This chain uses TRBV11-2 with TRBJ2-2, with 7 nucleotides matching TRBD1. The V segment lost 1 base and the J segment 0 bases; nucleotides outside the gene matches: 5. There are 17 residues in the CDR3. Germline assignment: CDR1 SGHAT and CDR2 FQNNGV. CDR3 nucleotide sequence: TGTGCCAGCAGCTTAGGCCCCGGGACAGCGAACACCGGGGAGCTGTTTTTT. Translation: CASSLGPGTANTGELFF.

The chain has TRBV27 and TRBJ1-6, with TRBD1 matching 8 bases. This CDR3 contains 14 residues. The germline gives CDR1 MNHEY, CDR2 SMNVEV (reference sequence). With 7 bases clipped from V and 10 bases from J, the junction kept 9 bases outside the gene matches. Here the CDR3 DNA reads TGTGCCAGCACGAGGCAGGGGGCGCAGTCACCCCTCCACTTT. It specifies CASTRQGAQSPLHF.

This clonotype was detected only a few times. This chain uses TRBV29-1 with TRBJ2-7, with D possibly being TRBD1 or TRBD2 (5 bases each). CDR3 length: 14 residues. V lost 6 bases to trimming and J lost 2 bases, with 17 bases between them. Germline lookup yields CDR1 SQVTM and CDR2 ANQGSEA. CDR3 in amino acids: CSVPGKTAPYEQYF. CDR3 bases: TGCAGCGTACCCGGGAAGACAGCCCCCTACGAGCAGTACTTC.

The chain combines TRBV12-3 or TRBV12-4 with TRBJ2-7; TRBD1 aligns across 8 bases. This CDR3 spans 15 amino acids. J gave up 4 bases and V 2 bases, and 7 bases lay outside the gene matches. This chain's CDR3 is CASSLRTGHQYEQYF. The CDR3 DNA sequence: TGTGCCAGCAGTTTACGGACAGGGCATCAATACGAGCAGTACTTC.

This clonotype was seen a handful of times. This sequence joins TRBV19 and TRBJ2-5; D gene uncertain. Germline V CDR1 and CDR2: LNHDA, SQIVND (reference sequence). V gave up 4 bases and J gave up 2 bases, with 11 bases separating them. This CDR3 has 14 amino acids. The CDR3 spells CASSTWSEQETQYF. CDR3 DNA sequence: TGTGCCAGTAGTACTTGGTCAGAACAAGAGACCCAGTACTTC.

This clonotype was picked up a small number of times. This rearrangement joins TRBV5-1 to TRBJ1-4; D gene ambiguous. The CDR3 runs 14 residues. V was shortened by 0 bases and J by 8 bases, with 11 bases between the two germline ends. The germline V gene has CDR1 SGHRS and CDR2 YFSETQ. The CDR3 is CASSLDPSGEKLFF. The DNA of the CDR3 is TGCGCCAGCAGCTTGGATCCCTCCGGAGAAAAACTGTTTTTT.

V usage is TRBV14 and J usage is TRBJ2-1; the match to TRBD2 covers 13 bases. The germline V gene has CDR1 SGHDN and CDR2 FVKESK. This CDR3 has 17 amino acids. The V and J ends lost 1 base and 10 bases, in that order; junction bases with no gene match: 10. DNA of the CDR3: TGTGCCAGCAGCCAAGCCCTCGGACTAGCGGGAGCTCGAGAGCAGTTCTTC. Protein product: CASSQALGLAGAREQFF.

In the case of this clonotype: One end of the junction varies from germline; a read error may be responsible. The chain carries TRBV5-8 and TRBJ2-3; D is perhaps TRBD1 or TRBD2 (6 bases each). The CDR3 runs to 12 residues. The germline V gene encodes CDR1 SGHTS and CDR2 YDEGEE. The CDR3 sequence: CASSVEIGQRAF. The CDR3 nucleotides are TGTGCCAGCAGCGTCGAGATAGGACAGCGGGCTTTT.

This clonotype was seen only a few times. Written as DNA, the CDR3 is TGTGCCAGCACTACCGGACTAGCCGGTGGCAATGAGCAGTTCTTC. This translates into CASTTGLAGGNEQFF. The gene calls are TRBV12-3 or TRBV12-4 and TRBJ2-1; TRBD2 aligns across 8 bases. J lost 6 bases, V lost 7 bases, and 11 bases had no gene match. The CDR3 is made up of 15 amino acids.

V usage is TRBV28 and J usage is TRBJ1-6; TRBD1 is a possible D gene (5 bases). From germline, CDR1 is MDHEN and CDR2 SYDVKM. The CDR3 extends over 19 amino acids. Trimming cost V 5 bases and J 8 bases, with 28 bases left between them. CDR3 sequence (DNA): TGTGCCAGCAGTCTTCCTATTGAGGACGGGGGTGGTATGGATTCACCCCTCCACTTT. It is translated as CASSLPIEDGGGMDSPLHF. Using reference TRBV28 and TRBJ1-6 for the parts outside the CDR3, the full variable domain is DVKVTQSSRYLVKRTGEKVFLECVQDMDHENMFWYRQDPGLGLRLIYFSYDVKMKEKGDIPEGYSVSREKKERFSLILESASTNQTSMYLCASSLPIEDGGGMDSPLHFGNGTRLTVT.

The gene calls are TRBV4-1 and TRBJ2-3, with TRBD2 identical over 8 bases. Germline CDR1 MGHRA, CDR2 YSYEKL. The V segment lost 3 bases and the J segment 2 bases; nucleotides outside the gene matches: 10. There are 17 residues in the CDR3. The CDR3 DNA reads TGCGCCAGCAGCCAGCCAGCCAGCGGGGGCTACACAGATACGCAGTATTTT. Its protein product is CASSQPASGGYTDTQYF.

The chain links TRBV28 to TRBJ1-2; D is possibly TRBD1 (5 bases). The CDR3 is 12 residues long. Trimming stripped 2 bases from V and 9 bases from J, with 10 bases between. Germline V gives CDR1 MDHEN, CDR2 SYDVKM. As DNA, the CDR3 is TGTGCCAGCAGTTTACGGGGGAGTAGCTACACCTTC. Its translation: CASSLRGSSYTF.

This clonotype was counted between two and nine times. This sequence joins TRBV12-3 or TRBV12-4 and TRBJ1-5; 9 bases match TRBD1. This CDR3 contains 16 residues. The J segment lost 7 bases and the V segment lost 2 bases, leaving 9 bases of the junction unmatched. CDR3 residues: CASSLRDRASRQPQHF. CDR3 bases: TGTGCCAGCAGTTTAAGGGACAGGGCTTCCAGGCAGCCCCAGCATTTT.

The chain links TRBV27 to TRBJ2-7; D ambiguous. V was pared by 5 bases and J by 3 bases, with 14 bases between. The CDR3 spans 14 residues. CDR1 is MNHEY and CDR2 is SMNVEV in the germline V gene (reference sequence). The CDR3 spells CASSPLDILYEQYF. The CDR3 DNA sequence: TGTGCCAGCAGTCCCCTAGACATCCTCTACGAGCAGTACTTC.

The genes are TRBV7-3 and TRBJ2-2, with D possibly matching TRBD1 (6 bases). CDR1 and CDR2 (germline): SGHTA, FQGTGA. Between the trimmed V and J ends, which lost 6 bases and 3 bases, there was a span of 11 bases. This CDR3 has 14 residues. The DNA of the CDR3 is TGTGCCAGCAGTGCCGGACAGTACACCGGGGAGCTGTTTTTT. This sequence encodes CASSAGQYTGELFF.

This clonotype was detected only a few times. This chain's CDR3 is CASSVGDRVPVNTEAFF. The CDR3 DNA reads TGTGCCAGCAGCGTGGGCGACAGGGTCCCGGTGAACACTGAAGCTTTCTTT. This chain uses TRBV9 with TRBJ1-1, with TRBD1 matching over 7 bases. Germline trimming cut 2 bases from V and 0 bases from J; bases unmatched to any gene: 10. The length of the CDR3 is 17 residues. Germline CDR1 reads SGDLS; CDR2 reads YYNGEE.